The rows below give T cell receptor beta chains drawn from one sample of a study of immune heterogeneity within non-small cell lung tumors. Each CDR3 protein is one row after TCRdb ran MiXCR on the multiplex PCR reads. The sample has about 15,000 distinct CDR3 sequences; about 31% are singletons. Sequencing was performed on lung tumor tissue. These receptors were obtained from a woman aged 45 to 65 with non-small cell lung cancer. The CDR3 runs from the conserved cysteine through the conserved F or W. A D gene is named only where the DNA matches it firmly. Expanded clones get a size class; other rows say once, few or many, or leave the size out.

j_gene | d_gene | abundance | v_gene | CDR3aa | CDR3nt
TRBJ2-3 | TRBD2 | few | TRBV7-2 | CASSPRLAGLADTQYF | TGTGCCAGCAGCCCCCGACTAGCGGGGCTGGCAGATACGCAGTATTTT
TRBJ2-7 | - | few | TRBV5-1 | CASSLKGNEQYF | TGCGCCAGCAGCTTGAAGGGGAACGAGCAGTACTTC
TRBJ1-4 | - | few | TRBV24-1 | CATSDSHNEKLFF | TGTGCCACCAGTGATTCACATAATGAAAAACTGTTTTTT
TRBJ2-3 | - | few | TRBV6-2/TRBV6-3 | CASSREWATDTQYF | TGTGCCAGCAGCCGGGAATGGGCCACAGATACGCAGTATTTT
TRBJ1-2 | - | few | TRBV20-1 | CSASSRGHGYTF | TGCAGTGCTAGTTCTAGGGGTCATGGCTACACCTTC
TRBJ2-7 | TRBD1 | - | TRBV6-1 | CASRFSPGQGETKEYF | TGTGCCAGCAGATTTTCTCCGGGACAGGGAGAAACTAAGGAGTACTTC
TRBJ2-7 | - | medium-sized | TRBV24-1 | CATSDSYEQYF | TGTGCCACCAGCGATTCCTACGAGCAGTACTTC
TRBJ1-6 | - | many | TRBV11-3 | CASSLEGGSCSPLHF | TGTGCCAGCAGCTTAGAGGGGGGAAGTTGTTCACCCCTCCACTTT
TRBJ1-1 | - | many | TRBV19 | CASSIYGGGEGTEAFF | TGTGCCAGTAGTATATACGGAGGAGGGGAAGGGACTGAAGCTTTCTTT
TRBJ2-7 | - | - | TRBV7-2 | CASTPGVSRHYEQYF | TGTGCCAGTACCCCTGGGGTGTCGCGTCACTACGAGCAGTACTTC
TRBJ2-7 | TRBD2 | - | TRBV15 | CASSDSRGGGGEQYF | TGTGCCAGCAGCGATAGCCGGGGCGGCGGGGGCGAGCAGTACTTC
TRBJ2-1 | TRBD2 | - | TRBV20-1 | CSAKTPRGGRNNEQFF | TGCAGTGCAAAAACCCCACGGGGCGGGAGGAACAATGAGCAGTTCTTC
TRBJ1-1 | - | many | TRBV6-2/TRBV6-3 | CASSFQGHDTEAFF | TGTGCCAGCAGTTTCCAGGGGCATGACACTGAAGCTTTCTTT
TRBJ2-1 | - | many | TRBV18 | CASSPPGTYNEQFF | TGTGCCAGCTCACCACCGGGAACGTACAATGAGCAGTTCTTC
TRBJ1-2 | - | - | TRBV6-2/TRBV6-3 | CASSYSRGSGYTF | TGTGCCAGCAGTTACTCGAGGGGGAGCGGCTACACCTTC
TRBJ2-7 | - | medium-sized | TRBV28 | CASSLGGPRSNEQYF | TGTGCCAGCAGTTTAGGAGGACCACGAAGCAACGAGCAGTACTTC
TRBJ2-7 | - | - | TRBV20-1 | CSARVEVKREQYF | TGCAGTGCTAGGGTCGAAGTTAAAAGGGAGCAGTACTTC
TRBJ2-5 | TRBD2 | many | TRBV6-1 | CASSEGERLAGRETQYF | TGTGCCAGCAGTGAAGGAGAGAGACTAGCGGGAAGGGAGACCCAGTACTTC
TRBJ2-7 | TRBD2 | many | TRBV2 | CASGLAGGPHEQYF | TGTGCCAGCGGACTAGCGGGAGGGCCCCACGAGCAGTACTTC
TRBJ2-1 | - | - | TRBV20-1 | CSPWGEGAANNEQFF | TGCAGTCCTTGGGGGGAGGGGGCGGCCAACAATGAGCAGTTCTTC
TRBJ2-2 | - | - | TRBV2 | CASTPVNTGELFF | TGTGCCAGCACCCCGGTTAACACCGGGGAGCTGTTTTTT
TRBJ1-3 | - | - | TRBV5-4 | CATGQPSGNTIYF | TGTGCCACCGGACAGCCTTCTGGAAACACCATATATTTT
TRBJ2-5 | - | many | TRBV6-1 | CASSEQTVQETQYF | TGTGCCAGCAGTGAACAGACAGTCCAAGAGACCCAGTACTTC
TRBJ1-2 | - | medium-sized | TRBV2 | CASSDHRDTYGYTF | TGTGCCAGCAGTGACCACAGGGACACCTATGGCTACACCTTC
TRBJ2-6 | - | many | TRBV14 | CASSQRKGWGSGANVLTF | TGTGCCAGCAGCCAACGTAAGGGGTGGGGCTCTGGGGCCAACGTCCTGACTTTC
TRBJ2-1 | - | - | TRBV4-2 | CASSQDPGNEQFF | TGTGCCAGCAGCCAAGATCCAGGCAATGAGCAGTTCTTC
TRBJ2-7 | TRBD2 | few | TRBV20-1 | CSARDEASGRYEQYF | TGCAGTGCTAGAGATGAGGCTAGCGGGAGGTACGAGCAGTACTTC
TRBJ2-2 | - | - | TRBV5-1 | CASSTIGSRGTGELFF | TGCGCCAGCAGCACGATCGGCAGCCGGGGGACCGGGGAGCTGTTTTTT